Listed below are T cell receptor beta chains from one sample, sequenced in a study of blood T cell repertoires in COVID-19. Sequenced by immunoSEQ multiplex PCR; TCRdb stores in-frame clones only, minus some. The sample has some 300,000 clones; roughly nine tenths are singletons. Sequencing was performed on PBMCs or T cells enriched from blood (not recorded which). Every receptor here comes from a woman in her 30s who had been exposed to COVID-19. Both conserved end residues are part of each CDR3. A D gene is named only where the DNA matches it firmly. Clone size is given for some rows only: seen once, a few or many times, or a class if the clone is expanded.

v_call	cdr3_length	d_call	clone_size	j_call	cdr3_nt	cdr3_aa
TRBV7-9	14	NA	NA	TRBJ1-6	TGTGCCAGCAGCTTATCAGGGGCAAATTCACCCCTCCACTTT	CASSLSGANSPLHF
TRBV3-1/TRBV3-2	12	NA	few	TRBJ1-2	TGTGCCAGCAGCCAAGGAGAATATGGCTACACCTTC	CASSQGEYGYTF
TRBV5-1	14	NA	NA	TRBJ1-1	TGCGCCAGCAGACCCGGGACTATGAACACTGAAGCTTTCTTT	CASRPGTMNTEAFF
TRBV9	16	TRBD2	NA	TRBJ2-1	TGTGCCAGCAGCTCACACTTAAGGGGAGGGTTCAATGAGCAGTTCTTC	CASSSHLRGGFNEQFF
TRBV27	16	TRBD2	NA	TRBJ2-1	TGTGCCAGCAGTTTCCTGACTAGCGGGGGAAACAATGAGCAGTTCTTC	CASSFLTSGGNNEQFF
TRBV6-6	12	NA	NA	TRBJ1-6	TGTGCCAGCAGCCTACTAAATTCACCCCTCCACTTT	CASSLLNSPLHF
TRBV6-2/TRBV6-3	15	TRBD1	once	TRBJ2-7	TGTGCCAGCAGTTACCGAGGGGGCCCAGTCTACGAGCAGTACTTC	CASSYRGGPVYEQYF
TRBV19	15	NA	NA	TRBJ1-5	TGTGCCAGTAGTACGGGGTGGACTGGCAATCAGCCCCAGCATTTT	CASSTGWTGNQPQHF
TRBV3-1/TRBV3-2	12	NA	NA	TRBJ2-3	TGTGCCAGCGGGGGGGCCAAAGATACGCAGTATTTT	CASGGAKDTQYF
TRBV3-1/TRBV3-2	14	TRBD1	NA	TRBJ1-6	TGTGCCAGCAGCCGCCGGGGACAGAATTCACCCCTCCACTTT	CASSRRGQNSPLHF
TRBV30	13	NA	NA	TRBJ2-3	TGTGCCTGGACACAGACAGACACAGATACGCAGTATTTT	CAWTQTDTDTQYF
TRBV5-1	15	TRBD1	NA	TRBJ1-2	TGCGCCAGCAGCTTGGGGACAGGGCCCTACTATGGCTACACCTTC	CASSLGTGPYYGYTF
TRBV7-2	16	TRBD1	NA	TRBJ1-2	TGTGCCAGCAGCTCCCAATCATCCGGGACAGGGCGAGGCTACACCTTC	CASSSQSSGTGRGYTF
TRBV2	11	NA	NA	TRBJ2-7	TGTGCCAGCAGTACTCATGAGCCCGGGAGCTTC	CASSTHEPGSF
TRBV27	13	NA	NA	TRBJ1-6	TGTGCCAGCAGTTTACCTTATAATTCACCCCTCCACTTT	CASSLPYNSPLHF
TRBV2	14	TRBD1	NA	TRBJ1-2	TGTGCCAGCACGATGGACAGGGGGATCGAGGGCTACACCTTC	CASTMDRGIEGYTF
TRBV6-5	14	NA	NA	TRBJ1-2	TGTGCCAGCATTGTGGTCCAGGGCTACTATGGCTACACCTTC	CASIVVQGYYGYTF
TRBV27	17	NA	NA	TRBJ2-5	TGTGCCAGCAGTCCAAGCCCGTGGAGACAGGAAGGAGAGACCCAGTACTTC	CASSPSPWRQEGETQYF
TRBV14	12	NA	NA	TRBJ1-5	TGTGCCAGCAGCGCTCGCGGGGGGCCCCAGCATTTT	CASSARGGPQHF
TRBV5-1	14	TRBD1	NA	TRBJ2-7	TGCGCCAGCAGCCCGGGGACAGGAGATTACGAGCAGTACTTC	CASSPGTGDYEQYF
TRBV2	14	NA	NA	TRBJ1-2	TGTGCCAGCAGTGACCCCGGGGGGAGGTATGGCTACACCTTC	CASSDPGGRYGYTF
TRBV18	15	NA	NA	TRBJ1-6	TGTGCCAGCTCATTGGGGACGGCGGGAAATTCACCCCTCCACTTT	CASSLGTAGNSPLHF
TRBV19	13	NA	NA	TRBJ1-5	TGTGCCAGTAGTATCCGAATTCGGCAGCCCCAGCATTTT	CASSIRIRQPQHF
TRBV9	15	TRBD1	NA	TRBJ1-4	TGTGCCAGCAGCGTAACCGGGACAGGCCCCGAAAAACTGTTTTTT	CASSVTGTGPEKLFF
TRBV5-1	14	TRBD2	NA	TRBJ2-1	TGCGCCACCACCAGCGGGAGTTCCTACAATGAGCAGTTCTTC	CATTSGSSYNEQFF
TRBV6-5	13	NA	NA	TRBJ1-1	TGTGCCAGCAGCCTCCTACAGGACACTGAAGCTTTCTTT	CASSLLQDTEAFF
TRBV24-1	12	TRBD1	NA	TRBJ2-7	TGTGCCACCAAGGGGGCGCGGGACGAGCAGTACTTC	CATKGARDEQYF
TRBV6-5	14	NA	NA	TRBJ1-2	TGTGCCAGCAGTTCGACAGTCCCTAACTATGGCTACACCTTC	CASSSTVPNYGYTF
TRBV11-2	15	NA	once	TRBJ1-1	TGTGCCAGCAGCTTAGTCGGCGGACAGAACACTGAAGCTTTCTTT	CASSLVGGQNTEAFF
TRBV5-5	16	NA	many	TRBJ1-2	TGTGCCAGCAGCTTGGAACATTCCGGGGTTGGCTATGGCTACACCTTC	CASSLEHSGVGYGYTF
TRBV2	13	TRBD1	few	TRBJ1-2	TGTGCCAGCAGTCTGGACAGGGCAAGGGGCTACACCTTC	CASSLDRARGYTF
TRBV27	16	TRBD1	NA	TRBJ2-3	TGTGCCAGCAGTTCCCCGACAGGGAGTTTCACAGATACGCAGTATTTT	CASSSPTGSFTDTQYF
TRBV7-8	14	NA	once	TRBJ1-6	TGTGCCAGCAGCTTCTTGGGCAATAATTCACCCCTCCACTTT	CASSFLGNNSPLHF
TRBV7-9	15	TRBD1	NA	TRBJ2-2	TGTGCCAGCAGCTCCCCGTTGGACAGGACCGGGGAGCTGTTTTTT	CASSSPLDRTGELFF
TRBV5-1	16	TRBD2	NA	TRBJ2-7	TGCGCCAGCAGCTCGAAGAGGACTAGCGGGGCCTACGAGCAGTACTTC	CASSSKRTSGAYEQYF
TRBV18	16	TRBD1	NA	TRBJ1-5	TGTGCCAGCTCCCCAACAGGGGGGAAGGTCAATCAGCCCCAGCATTTT	CASSPTGGKVNQPQHF
TRBV4-1	14	NA	NA	TRBJ1-6	TGCGCCAGCAGCCAAGTTGTTAACGAGTCACCCCTCCACTTT	CASSQVVNESPLHF
TRBV5-4	15	NA	NA	TRBJ2-7	TGTGCCAGCAGCCGGACCGGAGGGGGGGCCGGGGAGCAGTACTTC	CASSRTGGGAGEQYF
TRBV6-5	14	TRBD1	NA	TRBJ1-1	TGTGCCAGCAGATGGAGGGGGCTGAACACTGAAGCTTTCTTT	CASRWRGLNTEAFF
TRBV4-3	16	NA	NA	TRBJ2-2	TGCGCCAGCAGCCAAAATCCGGGACTTTACACCGGGGAGCTGTTTTTT	CASSQNPGLYTGELFF
TRBV6-1	14	NA	NA	TRBJ1-4	TGTGCCAGCAGTGACAGGGGAGTGTGGGAAAAACTGTTTTTT	CASSDRGVWEKLFF
TRBV6-5	14	NA	NA	TRBJ1-2	TGTGCCAGCACCCAAGGGGGGGATGGCTATGGCTACACCTTC	CASTQGGDGYGYTF
TRBV6-5	15	NA	once	TRBJ2-7	TGTGCCAGCAGAGCCGGGACAGCGGGGGCCCACGAGCAGTACTTC	CASRAGTAGAHEQYF
TRBV10-3	15	TRBD1	NA	TRBJ1-2	TGTGCCATCACCCCCGGGACAGCGGATAACTATGGCTACACCTTC	CAITPGTADNYGYTF
TRBV5-7	16	TRBD1	few	TRBJ1-2	TGTGCCAGCACCTTTCGGACAGGGCTTCCCCTATATGGCTACACCTTC	CASTFRTGLPLYGYTF
TRBV27	13	NA	NA	TRBJ1-2	TGTGCCAGCAGTCACACCCTCAGCTATGGCTACACCTTC	CASSHTLSYGYTF
TRBV11-2	16	TRBD1	NA	TRBJ1-1	TGTGCCAGCAGTTCCCGGGACAGGGTCTTAACACTGAAAGCTTTCTTT	CASSSRDRVLTLKAFF
TRBV7-9	14	NA	few	TRBJ1-1	TGTGCCAGCACCTTGACAGGCCTTAGGGCTGAAGCTTTCTTT	CASTLTGLRAEAFF
TRBV18	16	TRBD1	NA	TRBJ1-2	TGTGCCAGCTCAACTGGACAGGGCGGAAAGAATTATGGCTACACCTTC	CASSTGQGGKNYGYTF
TRBV5-5	16	TRBD1	NA	TRBJ2-1	TGTGCCAGCAGCCAAGGGGGGACAGGGACTTACAATGAGCAGTTCTTC	CASSQGGTGTYNEQFF
TRBV4-1	15	NA	NA	TRBJ1-6	TGCGCCAGCAGCCAAGACCGGACTTATAATTCACCCCTCCACTTT	CASSQDRTYNSPLHF
TRBV6-5	13	NA	NA	TRBJ2-7	TGTGCCTGCCAGGGCCTATCCTCCCACGAGCAGTACTTC	CACQGLSSHEQYF
TRBV4-2	15	NA	NA	TRBJ1-2	TGTGCCAGCAGCCCCCGGGAGAACTCTAACTATGGCTACACCTTC	CASSPRENSNYGYTF
TRBV4-3	17	TRBD1	once	TRBJ1-2	TGCGCCAGCAGCCAAGAGGCTAGAACAGGGGGCAACTATGGCTACACCTTC	CASSQEARTGGNYGYTF
TRBV6-6	15	TRBD2	NA	TRBJ2-5	TGTGCCAGCAGTTTTCAGCGGGGGGCAGGGGAGACCCAGTACTTC	CASSFQRGAGETQYF
TRBV7-6	15	NA	few	TRBJ1-1	TGTGCCAGCAGCTTAGTAGGAGAGATGAACACTGAAGCTTTCTTT	CASSLVGEMNTEAFF
TRBV4-1	14	NA	NA	TRBJ2-3	TGCGCCAGCAGCCAAGAAATCTCCACAGATACGCAGTATTTT	CASSQEISTDTQYF
TRBV5-1	16	TRBD2	NA	TRBJ2-3	TGCGCCAGCAGCCCAGGACTAGCGGGGTACGTTGATACGCAGTATTTT	CASSPGLAGYVDTQYF
TRBV5-4	15	NA	NA	TRBJ1-4	TGTGCCAGCAGCGCCGACAGAGCAACTAATGAAAAACTGTTTTTT	CASSADRATNEKLFF
TRBV27	15	NA	NA	TRBJ1-2	TGTGCCAGCAGTAGATCTGGAGGAGGGGCAGATGGCTACACCTTC	CASSRSGGGADGYTF